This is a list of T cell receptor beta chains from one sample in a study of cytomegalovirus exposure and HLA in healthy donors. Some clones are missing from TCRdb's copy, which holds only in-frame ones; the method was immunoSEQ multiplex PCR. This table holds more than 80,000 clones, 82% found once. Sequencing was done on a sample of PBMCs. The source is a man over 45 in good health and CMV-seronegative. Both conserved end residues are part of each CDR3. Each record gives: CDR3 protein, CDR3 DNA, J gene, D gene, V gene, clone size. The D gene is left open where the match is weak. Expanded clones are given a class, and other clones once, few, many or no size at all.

CDR3 protein: CATSGGPNQPQHF; CDR3 DNA: TGTGCCACCTCAGGGGGCCCCAATCAGCCCCAGCATTTT; J gene: TRBJ1-5; D gene: TRBD1; V gene: TRBV11-2; clone size: .
CDR3 protein: CASSHGTSGTQETQYF; CDR3 DNA: TGTGCCAGCAGCCACGGGACTAGCGGAACCCAAGAGACCCAGTACTTC; J gene: TRBJ2-5; D gene: TRBD2; V gene: TRBV28; clone size: .
CDR3 protein: CASSLGQTYYGYTF; CDR3 DNA: TGTGCCAGCAGTTTGGGACAGACATACTATGGCTACACCTTC; J gene: TRBJ1-2; D gene: TRBD1; V gene: TRBV28; clone size: once
CDR3 protein: CATSGSGDTTTGRNYGYTF; CDR3 DNA: TGTGCCACCAGCGGCTCAGGGGACACTACCACGGGCCGCAACTATGGCTACACCTTC; J gene: TRBJ1-2; D gene: .; V gene: TRBV15; clone size: .
CDR3 protein: CASSVSRTGDGYTF; CDR3 DNA: TGTGCCAGCAGTGTTAGTAGGACAGGGGACGGCTACACCTTC; J gene: TRBJ1-2; D gene: TRBD1; V gene: TRBV6-1; clone size: .
CDR3 protein: CASSRGGSNQPQHF; CDR3 DNA: TGTGCCAGCAGCCGAGGGGGAAGCAATCAGCCCCAGCATTTT; J gene: TRBJ1-5; D gene: .; V gene: TRBV5-4; clone size: .
CDR3 protein: CASTSTGTDQPQHF; CDR3 DNA: TGTGCCAGTACCTCGACAGGGACCGATCAGCCCCAGCATTTT; J gene: TRBJ1-5; D gene: TRBD1; V gene: TRBV19; clone size: .
CDR3 protein: CASSLRQGVYEQYF; CDR3 DNA: TGTGCCAGCAGTCTGAGACAGGGGGTATACGAGCAGTACTTC; J gene: TRBJ2-7; D gene: TRBD1; V gene: TRBV5-4; clone size: .
CDR3 protein: CASSLGLPNTGELFF; CDR3 DNA: TGTGCCAGCAGCTTGGGACTGCCGAACACCGGGGAGCTGTTTTTT; J gene: TRBJ2-2; D gene: .; V gene: TRBV5-4; clone size: .
CDR3 protein: CASSGTGNTGELFF; CDR3 DNA: TGTGCCAGCAGCGGGACAGGGAACACCGGGGAGCTGTTTTTT; J gene: TRBJ2-2; D gene: TRBD1; V gene: TRBV6-6; clone size: .
CDR3 protein: CAWSVLRGRTWATEAFF; CDR3 DNA: TGTGCCTGGAGTGTACTAAGAGGGAGGACTTGGGCCACTGAAGCTTTCTTT; J gene: TRBJ1-1; D gene: .; V gene: TRBV30; clone size: .
CDR3 protein: CASSEYRGGNTEAFF; CDR3 DNA: TGTGCCAGTAGTGAATACAGAGGAGGGAACACTGAAGCTTTCTTT; J gene: TRBJ1-1; D gene: .; V gene: TRBV19; clone size: .
CDR3 protein: CASSPRQETQYF; CDR3 DNA: TGTGCCAGCTCACCGAGGCAAGAGACCCAGTACTTC; J gene: TRBJ2-5; D gene: .; V gene: TRBV18; clone size: .
CDR3 protein: CASSLGRGYTF; CDR3 DNA: TGTGCCAGCAGTCTTGGTCGGGGCTACACCTTC; J gene: TRBJ1-2; D gene: .; V gene: TRBV28; clone size: .
CDR3 protein: CASSVMGGGQETQYF; CDR3 DNA: TGTGCCAGCAGTGTGATGGGCGGGGGCCAAGAGACCCAGTACTTC; J gene: TRBJ2-5; D gene: TRBD2; V gene: TRBV2; clone size: once
CDR3 protein: CATSRGTDSRETQYF; CDR3 DNA: TGTGCCACCAGCAGAGGGACAGACTCTCGAGAGACCCAGTACTTC; J gene: TRBJ2-5; D gene: .; V gene: TRBV15; clone size: .
CDR3 protein: CASSRQGTGELFF; CDR3 DNA: TGTGCCAGCAGCAGACAGGGGACCGGGGAGCTGTTTTTT; J gene: TRBJ2-2; D gene: TRBD1; V gene: TRBV11-3; clone size: .
CDR3 protein: CASSPDRKNQPQHF; CDR3 DNA: TGTGCCAGCAGTCCAGACAGGAAAAATCAGCCCCAGCATTTT; J gene: TRBJ1-5; D gene: .; V gene: TRBV6-5; clone size: .
CDR3 protein: CASSSPMTSGETQYF; CDR3 DNA: TGTGCCAGCAGCTCACCGATGACTAGCGGAGAGACCCAGTACTTC; J gene: TRBJ2-5; D gene: TRBD2; V gene: TRBV11-2; clone size: .
CDR3 protein: CASSFWSRTDTQYF; CDR3 DNA: TGTGCCAGCAGCTTTTGGAGCCGCACAGATACGCAGTATTTT; J gene: TRBJ2-3; D gene: .; V gene: TRBV7-3; clone size: .
CDR3 protein: CASSPQPNTEAFF; CDR3 DNA: TGCGCCAGCAGCCCACAGCCGAACACTGAAGCTTTCTTT; J gene: TRBJ1-1; D gene: .; V gene: TRBV5-1; clone size: .
CDR3 protein: CASSGGTSGHPSTDTQYF; CDR3 DNA: TGTGCCAGTAGTGGCGGGACTAGCGGACACCCTAGCACAGATACGCAGTATTTT; J gene: TRBJ2-3; D gene: TRBD2; V gene: TRBV19; clone size: few
CDR3 protein: CATSRAGTGTGEAFF; CDR3 DNA: TGTGCCACCAGCAGAGCCGGGACGGGGACAGGTGAAGCTTTCTTT; J gene: TRBJ1-1; D gene: TRBD1; V gene: TRBV15; clone size: .
CDR3 protein: CASSAPDRYTGELFF; CDR3 DNA: TGTGCCAGCAGCGCCCCGGACAGATACACCGGGGAGCTGTTTTTT; J gene: TRBJ2-2; D gene: .; V gene: TRBV5-4; clone size: once
CDR3 protein: CASSVGLEADTQYF; CDR3 DNA: TGCGCCAGCAGTGTGGGACTAGAGGCAGATACGCAGTATTTT; J gene: TRBJ2-3; D gene: TRBD2; V gene: TRBV10-2; clone size: .
CDR3 protein: CASSVSSSGANVLTF; CDR3 DNA: TGTGCCAGCAGCGTCTCGAGCTCTGGGGCCAACGTCCTGACTTTC; J gene: TRBJ2-6; D gene: .; V gene: TRBV9; clone size: .
CDR3 protein: CASSLGQGQIGELFF; CDR3 DNA: TGCGCCAGCAGCTTGGGGCAGGGGCAGATCGGGGAGCTGTTTTTT; J gene: TRBJ2-2; D gene: .; V gene: TRBV5-1; clone size: .
CDR3 protein: CASTGGPDSPLHF; CDR3 DNA: TGTGCCAGTACAGGGGGACCCGATTCACCCCTCCACTTT; J gene: TRBJ1-6; D gene: TRBD1; V gene: TRBV6-6; clone size: .
CDR3 protein: CASSGGQGKNEAFF; CDR3 DNA: TGCGCCAGCAGCGGTGGACAGGGGAAAAATGAAGCTTTCTTT; J gene: TRBJ1-1; D gene: TRBD1; V gene: TRBV5-1; clone size: .
CDR3 protein: CASSLRWGQGNNQPQHF; CDR3 DNA: TGTGCCAGCAGCTTACGGTGGGGACAGGGGAACAATCAGCCCCAGCATTTT; J gene: TRBJ1-5; D gene: TRBD1; V gene: TRBV7-8; clone size: .
CDR3 protein: CASSPLEPPQETQYF; CDR3 DNA: TGTGCCAGCAGTCCCCTAGAGCCCCCACAAGAGACCCAGTACTTC; J gene: TRBJ2-5; D gene: .; V gene: TRBV6-5; clone size: .
CDR3 protein: CASSLASLAGASYNEQFF; CDR3 DNA: TGCGCCAGCAGCTTGGCTAGCTTAGCGGGGGCTTCTTACAATGAGCAGTTCTTC; J gene: TRBJ2-1; D gene: TRBD2; V gene: TRBV5-1; clone size: .
CDR3 protein: CASSSDVLGQGVSGANVLTF; CDR3 DNA: TGTGCCAGCAGTTCGGACGTCCTAGGACAGGGCGTGTCTGGGGCCAACGTCCTGACTTTC; J gene: TRBJ2-6; D gene: TRBD1; V gene: TRBV28; clone size: .
CDR3 protein: CASSQERFWGVQNTGELFF; CDR3 DNA: TGTGCCAGCAGCCAAGAACGGTTTTGGGGGGTTCAGAACACCGGGGAGCTGTTTTTT; J gene: TRBJ2-2; D gene: .; V gene: TRBV14; clone size: .
CDR3 protein: CASTFDRSGNTIYF; CDR3 DNA: TGTGCCAGCACTTTTGATCGGAGTGGAAACACCATATATTTT; J gene: TRBJ1-3; D gene: .; V gene: TRBV6-5; clone size: .
CDR3 protein: CASQQRNEQFF; CDR3 DNA: TGTGCCTCCCAGCAGAGGAATGAGCAGTTCTTC; J gene: TRBJ2-1; D gene: .; V gene: TRBV10-3; clone size: .
CDR3 protein: CASSPPGVRNEQFF; CDR3 DNA: TGTGCCAGCAGTCCCCCGGGTGTAAGAAATGAGCAGTTCTTC; J gene: TRBJ2-1; D gene: .; V gene: TRBV27; clone size: .
CDR3 protein: CASSLTGLGEQFF; CDR3 DNA: TGTGCCAGCAGCTTGACAGGGCTAGGAGAGCAGTTCTTC; J gene: TRBJ2-1; D gene: TRBD1; V gene: TRBV11-2; clone size: .
CDR3 protein: CASSPFGGRDEKLFF; CDR3 DNA: TGCGCCAGCAGCCCTTTCGGGGGGCGCGATGAAAAACTGTTTTTT; J gene: TRBJ1-4; D gene: .; V gene: TRBV4-1; clone size: medium-sized
CDR3 protein: CSAGSGRDTEAFF; CDR3 DNA: TGCAGCGCGGGCTCGGGGAGGGACACTGAAGCTTTCTTT; J gene: TRBJ1-1; D gene: .; V gene: TRBV29-1; clone size: once
CDR3 protein: CASSRRRGENQPQHF; CDR3 DNA: TGTGCCAGCAGCAGAAGGAGGGGAGAGAATCAGCCCCAGCATTTT; J gene: TRBJ1-5; D gene: .; V gene: TRBV6-1; clone size: .
CDR3 protein: CASSIQGSGASNQPQHF; CDR3 DNA: TGTGCCAGTAGTATACAGGGGTCTGGAGCAAGCAATCAGCCCCAGCATTTT; J gene: TRBJ1-5; D gene: .; V gene: TRBV19; clone size: .
CDR3 protein: CASSPSTGDGGTQYF; CDR3 DNA: TGTGCCAGCTCACCATCGACAGGGGATGGGGGGACCCAGTACTTC; J gene: TRBJ2-5; D gene: TRBD1; V gene: TRBV18; clone size: few
CDR3 protein: CATTFEGEGRDDEQYF; CDR3 DNA: TGTGCCACGACGTTCGAGGGGGAGGGGAGGGACGACGAGCAGTACTTC; J gene: TRBJ2-7; D gene: .; V gene: TRBV6-6; clone size: .
CDR3 protein: CASSLAGTSVSYEQYF; CDR3 DNA: TGTGCCAGCAGCTTAGCCGGGACTAGCGTTTCCTACGAGCAGTACTTC; J gene: TRBJ2-7; D gene: TRBD2; V gene: TRBV7-3; clone size: .
CDR3 protein: CASSISIRSHQPQHF; CDR3 DNA: TGTGCCAGTAGTATATCTATCAGGTCCCACCAGCCCCAGCATTTT; J gene: TRBJ1-5; D gene: .; V gene: TRBV19; clone size: .
CDR3 protein: CASSFGTVFHNSPLHF; CDR3 DNA: TGTGCCAGCAGTTTTGGGACAGTCTTTCATAATTCACCCCTCCACTTT; J gene: TRBJ1-6; D gene: TRBD1; V gene: TRBV5-6; clone size: .
CDR3 protein: CASSPGRGGVYEQYF; CDR3 DNA: TGTGCCAGCAGCCCCGGGAGGGGGGGAGTCTACGAGCAGTACTTC; J gene: TRBJ2-7; D gene: TRBD2; V gene: TRBV2; clone size: .
CDR3 protein: CSVLSPQGNYGYTF; CDR3 DNA: TGCAGCGTTCTCTCCCCACAGGGGAACTATGGCTACACCTTC; J gene: TRBJ1-2; D gene: TRBD1; V gene: TRBV29-1; clone size: .
CDR3 protein: CASSLGQMNTEAFF; CDR3 DNA: TGCGCCAGCAGCTTGGGACAGATGAACACTGAAGCTTTCTTT; J gene: TRBJ1-1; D gene: .; V gene: TRBV5-1; clone size: .
CDR3 protein: CASSYTGQGVSPLHF; CDR3 DNA: TGTGCCAGCAGCTACACGGGACAGGGGGTATCACCCCTCCACTTT; J gene: TRBJ1-6; D gene: TRBD1; V gene: TRBV13; clone size: once
CDR3 protein: CASSVQGAQDTGELFF; CDR3 DNA: TGTGCCAGCAGCGTCCAGGGGGCTCAGGACACCGGGGAGCTGTTTTTT; J gene: TRBJ2-2; D gene: TRBD1; V gene: TRBV9; clone size: .
CDR3 protein: CASSPVTLPRETQYF; CDR3 DNA: TGTGCCAGCTCACCAGTCACCTTGCCACGGGAGACCCAGTACTTC; J gene: TRBJ2-5; D gene: .; V gene: TRBV18; clone size: .